One and the same sample provided the 10 T cell receptor beta chains below, sequenced in a study of CD8+ T cells in alopecia areata. Treatment: oral pan-JAK inhibitor, 5-10 mg twice daily. cDNA serving as the sequencing template came from extracted, reverse transcribed RNA. Only in-frame clones appear in the TCRdb table, and some are missing; sequencing was by immunoSEQ multiplex PCR. The sample shows over 150,000 clones, roughly three fifths of them seen only once. The specimen was CD4+ T cells sorted from blood, collected at week 4, from a patient treated with tofacitinib. Receptors were obtained from a human donor with alopecia areata.

Points on this clone: One junction end does not reproduce the germline sequence, and a read error may be involved. The chain is built from TRBV29-1 and TRBJ1-5, with D unclear. Germline CDR1 SQVTM, CDR2 ANQGSEA. The CDR3 covers 11 residues. The CDR3 bases are TGCAGCGTTGGGGAATATCAGCCCCGGCATTTT. This translates into CSVGEYQPRHF. Complete variable domain (other parts from reference TRBV29-1 and TRBJ1-5): SAVISQKPSRDICQRGTSLTIQCQVDSQVTMMFWYRQQPGQSLTLIATANQGSEATYESGFVIDKFPISRPNLTFSTLTVSNMSPEDSSIYLCSVGEYQPRHFGDGTRLSIL.

The rearrangement links TRBV6-6 to TRBJ2-7; maybe TRBD2 (5 bases). The ends were cut back, 2 bases at V and 7 bases at J, with 9 bases in the middle. This CDR3 region has 12 residues. CDR1 MNHNY and CDR2 SVGAGI come from the germline V gene (reference sequence). CDR3 loop: CASSYLPGEQYF. In DNA, the CDR3 is TGTGCCAGCAGTTACCTCCCGGGAGAGCAGTACTTC.

J is TRBJ2-1 and V is TRBV9; D gene ambiguous. Trimming cost V 4 bases and J 10 bases, with 15 bases left between them. Germline assignment: CDR1 SGDLS and CDR2 YYNGEE. The CDR3 contains 13 residues. The CDR3 loop reads CASSQIQRIEQFF. The CDR3 DNA reads TGTGCCAGCAGCCAGATACAACGAATCGAGCAGTTCTTC.

This clone was found a few times. The chain links TRBV28 to TRBJ1-1; 9 bases are shared with TRBD1. V gave up 4 bases and J gave up 3 bases; unmatched junction bases: 6. This CDR3 spans 15 amino acids. CDR1 and CDR2 (germline): MDHEN, SYDVKM. CDR3 nucleotide sequence: TGTGCCAGCAGTTCCGGACAGGGGTCGGACACTGAAGCTTTCTTT. Translating it yields CASSSGQGSDTEAFF.

V is TRBV7-9 and J is TRBJ1-1, with a weak D call TRBD1 (6 bases). This CDR3 contains 15 residues. V gave up 1 base and J gave up 2 bases, with 11 bases separating them. Germline CDR1 and CDR2: SEHNR and FQNEAQ (reference sequence). This CDR3 reads CASSLDTGLNTEAFF. DNA for the CDR3: TGTGCCAGCAGCTTAGATACAGGGCTTAACACTGAAGCTTTCTTT. Together with reference TRBV7-9 and TRBJ1-1, the CDR3 gives the full variable domain: DTGVSQNPRHKITKRGQNVTFRCDPISEHNRLYWYRQTLGQGPEFLTYFQNEAQLEKSRLLSDRFSAERPKGSFSTLEIQRTEQGDSAMYLCASSLDTGLNTEAFFGQGTRLTVV.

This clone turned up a few times. CDR3 loop: CASAQASNQPQHF. The CDR3 DNA reads as TGTGCCAGTGCCCAGGCCAGCAATCAGCCCCAGCATTTT. This rearrangement joins TRBV19 to TRBJ1-5; D gene uncertain. The germline gives CDR1 LNHDA, CDR2 SQIVND (reference sequence). The V end lost 8 bases, the J end lost 1 base, and 9 bases lay between the germline ends. The CDR3 runs to 13 residues.

This rearrangement joins TRBV11-3 to TRBJ2-5; weak D call: TRBD2 (6 bases). The CDR3 runs 15 residues. Trimming removed 1 base at V and 1 base at J, with 10 bases between. Germline CDR1 reads SGHNT; CDR2 reads YENEEA. Here the CDR3 reads CASSLAGETQETQYF. The CDR3 coding sequence is TGTGCCAGCAGCTTAGCGGGGGAGACCCAAGAGACCCAGTACTTC. The variable domain in full, with the rest retrieved from reference TRBV11-3 and TRBJ2-5, is EAGVVQSPRYKIIEKKQPVAFWCNPISGHNTLYWYLQNLGQGPELLIRYENEEAVDDSQLPKDRFSAERLKGVDSTLKIQPAELGDSAVYLCASSLAGETQETQYFGPGTRLLVL.

The rearrangement links TRBV6-5 to TRBJ1-2, with D hard to call. Germline V gene lookup returns CDR1 MNHEY and CDR2 SVGAGI. The CDR3 loop spans 12 amino acids. V was trimmed by 2 bases and J by 5 bases, leaving 6 bases between them. CDR3 loop: CASSYRGYGYTF. Written as DNA, the CDR3 is TGTGCCAGCAGTTACAGAGGGTATGGCTACACCTTC.

The DNA of the CDR3 is TGCGCCAGCAGCCAAGAAGAGGGGGCGGTGAACACTGAAGCTTTCTTT. This gives the protein CASSQEEGAVNTEAFF. The rearrangement joins TRBV4-3 to TRBJ1-1, with TRBD1 matching 7 bases. This CDR3 is built from 16 residues. The V segment lost 0 bases and the J segment 0 bases; nucleotides outside the gene matches: 4. Germline V gene data show CDR1 as LGHNA and CDR2 as YSLEER.

This sequence joins TRBV29-1 and TRBJ2-5; 13 nucleotides match TRBD2. The germline V gene has CDR1 SQVTM and CDR2 ANQGSEA. The V segment lost 1 base and the J segment 7 bases; nucleotides outside the gene matches: 3. CDR3 length: 14 residues. CDR3 sequence reads: CSVEGRTSGGTQYF. The CDR3 DNA reads as TGCAGCGTTGAAGGGAGGACTAGCGGGGGGACCCAGTACTTC.